Listed here are 22 T cell receptor beta chains from one sample, sequenced in a study of blood T cell repertoires in COVID-19. The protocol was immunoSEQ multiplex PCR, while the TCRdb copy is restricted to in-frame clones and leaves out a portion. Counted here are about 320,000 clones, more than 90% occurring once; the ten biggest clones make up around 2.5%. The specimen sequenced was PBMCs or T cells enriched from blood (not recorded which). These receptors were taken from a man between 60 and 70 years old who had recovered from COVID-19.

The chain couples TRBV18 to TRBJ1-1, with D unresolved. Germline V lookup: CDR1 KGHSH, CDR2 LQKENI. The CDR3 totals 19 residues. V lost 3 bases and J lost 3, with 26 bases in between. The CDR3 region is CASSPGIRLRAGLDTEAFF. CDR3 sequence (DNA): TGTGCCAGCTCACCCGGGATTAGGCTCAGAGCGGGCTTGGACACTGAAGCTTTCTTT.

This chain joins TRBV29-1 and TRBJ2-1; perhaps TRBD1 as D (8 bases). CDR1 is SQVTM and CDR2 is ANQGSEA in the germline V gene. This CDR3 has 13 residues. Trimming took 8 bases from V and 7 from J, leaving 18 bases between them. DNA of the CDR3: TGCAGCACAGGGGGGGGTAGCGTGAATGAGCAGTTCTTC. The encoded protein is CSTGGGSVNEQFF.

The V gene is TRBV9, the J gene TRBJ2-1; tentative D call: TRBD1 (6 bases). The CDR3 is 14 residues long. Germline CDR1 reads SGDLS; CDR2 reads YYNGEE. The V gene lost 2 bases and the J gene lost 10 bases, with 16 bases spanning the gap. CDR3 protein: CASSVHYRVGEQFF. The CDR3 DNA is TGTGCCAGCAGCGTGCACTACAGGGTGGGCGAGCAGTTCTTC. Looking up the rest from reference TRBV9 and TRBJ2-1 gives the full variable domain: DSGVTQTPKHLITATGQRVTLRCSPRSGDLSVYWYQQSLDQGLQFLIQYYNGEERAKGNILERFSAQQFPDLHSELNLSSLELGDSALYFCASSVHYRVGEQFFGPGTRLTVL.

The rearrangement links TRBV20-1 to TRBJ2-1; the match to TRBD2 covers 7 bases. This CDR3 contains 14 residues. CDR1 and CDR2 from the germline V gene are DFQATT and SNEGSKA (reference sequence). V shed 3 bases and J 3 bases; nucleotides not matched to a gene: 5. The DNA of the CDR3 is TGCAGTGCTAGTCGGGGGGAGATCTACAATGAGCAGTTCTTC. Protein sequence: CSASRGEIYNEQFF.

V and J are TRBV20-1 and TRBJ1-1, with D unclear. Germline CDR1 reads DFQATT; CDR2 reads SNEGSKA (reference sequence). The CDR3 consists of 11 residues. CDR3 sequence: CSSFMNTEAFF. CDR3 bases: TGCAGCTCCTTTATGAACACTGAAGCTTTCTTT.

The chain carries TRBV15 and TRBJ2-3; 11 bases align to TRBD2. V trimming: 4 bases; J trimming: 1 base; junction bases outside the gene matches: 1. Germline assignment: CDR1 LNHNV and CDR2 YYDKDF (reference sequence). This CDR3 comprises 15 residues. The CDR3 spells CATSKLAGGTDTQYF. DNA for the CDR3: TGTGCCACCAGCAAACTAGCGGGGGGCACAGATACGCAGTATTTT.

The CDR3 DNA reads TGTGCCAGCAGCCAAGACACGGGAGTACCAATTAATGAAAAACTGTTTTTT. Protein: CASSQDTGVPINEKLFF. The rearrangement joins TRBV3-1 (or the pseudogene TRBV3-2) to TRBJ1-4; no clear D gene. This CDR3 spans 17 amino acids. Germline V gives CDR1 LGHDT, CDR2 YNNKEL (reference sequence). V was cut by 0 bases and J by 4 bases, with 15 bases left in between.

The rearrangement joins TRBV2 to TRBJ1-6; tentatively, D is TRBD1 (5 bases). Germline V lookup: CDR1 SNHLY, CDR2 FYNNEI. With 7 bases removed from V and 8 bases from J, the gap between germline ends came to 18 bases. CDR3 size: 15 residues. CDR3: CASNGARPEYSPLHF. The DNA for the CDR3 is TGTGCCAGCAATGGGGCCAGACCAGAATATTCACCCCTCCACTTT.

The chain joins TRBV11-2 to TRBJ1-1, with D perhaps matching TRBD1 (6 bases). Germline V gene lookup returns CDR1 SGHAT and CDR2 FQNNGV. There are 18 residues in the CDR3. With 0 bases removed from V and 1 base from J, the gap between germline ends came to 18 bases. CDR3 DNA: TGTGCCAGCAGCTTAGATAGAGGCCGGGCAGGGGAGAACACTGAAGCTTTCTTT. It codes for CASSLDRGRAGENTEAFF.

V gene TRBV3-1 (or the pseudogene TRBV3-2) combines with J gene TRBJ2-3, with TRBD2 matching 16 bases. Germline CDR1 LGHDT, CDR2 YNNKEL (reference sequence). V was clipped by 4 bases and J by 2 bases; unmatched bases: 9. The CDR3 has 19 residues. The CDR3: CASSPGLAGGSLVTDTQYF. The CDR3 nucleotides read TGTGCCAGCAGCCCGGGACTAGCGGGGGGGTCCCTGGTCACAGATACGCAGTATTTT.

This clone was found once. The V call is TRBV30, the J call TRBJ1-4; possibly TRBD1 for D (5 bases). Germline V lookup: CDR1 GTSNPN, CDR2 SVGIG (reference sequence). The V and J ends lost 4 bases and 1 base respectively, with 7 bases between them. There are 13 residues in the CDR3. CDR3 amino acids: CAWKGETNEKLFF. In DNA, the CDR3 is TGTGCCTGGAAAGGGGAAACTAATGAAAAACTGTTTTTT.

V gene TRBV6-5 combines with J gene TRBJ1-1, with 7 nucleotides matching TRBD1. The V and J ends lost 8 bases and 0 bases, in that order; junction bases with no gene match: 6. The CDR3 length is 14 residues. CDR1 is MNHEY, CDR2 SVGAGI, per germline. The CDR3 loop reads CASDFTGVNTEAFF. The CDR3, as DNA: TGTGCCAGCGACTTCACAGGGGTGAACACTGAAGCTTTCTTT.

This CDR3 reads CSASDRDTYYGYTF. CDR3 DNA: TGCAGTGCTAGTGACCGGGACACCTACTATGGCTACACCTTC. V and J are TRBV20-1 and TRBJ1-2; a weak D match, TRBD1 (6 bases). Germline V lookup: CDR1 DFQATT, CDR2 SNEGSKA (reference sequence). Deletions cut 3 bases from V and 3 bases from J, with 14 bases between. This CDR3 is 14 amino acids long.

The chain links TRBV6-1 to TRBJ1-4; a weak D match, TRBD1 (5 bases). Germline V CDR1 and CDR2: MNHNS, SASEGT. The V gene lost 2 bases and the J gene lost 3 bases, with 16 bases spanning the gap. The CDR3 has 17 residues. The CDR3 region has the DNA TGTGCCAGCAGTGAATATGGGGGGAGGTCTGCTAATGAAAAACTGTTTTTT. This gives the protein CASSEYGGRSANEKLFF.

V gene TRBV30 combines with J gene TRBJ1-1, with 9 bases lining up with TRBD1. CDR1 and CDR2 (germline): GTSNPN, SVGIG (reference sequence). This CDR3 region has 14 residues. With 3 bases clipped from V and 4 bases from J, the junction kept 6 bases outside the gene matches. The CDR3 loop is CAWRGQGRFTEAFF. CDR3 nucleotide sequence: TGTGCCTGGAGGGGACAGGGTAGGTTCACTGAAGCTTTCTTT.

J is TRBJ2-1 and V is TRBV5-1, with D tentatively TRBD1 (6 bases). V lost 4 bases to trimming and J lost 7 bases, with 15 bases between them. CDR3 length: 14 amino acids. CDR1 SGHRS and CDR2 YFSETQ come from the germline V gene. CDR3 in DNA: TGCGCCAGCAGCCCTCCTGGACAGATTAATGAGCAGTTCTTC. Translated: CASSPPGQINEQFF.

This rearrangement joins TRBV5-4 to TRBJ2-5; D is possibly TRBD2 (6 bases). The CDR3 spans 14 residues. V was trimmed by 3 bases and J by 2 bases, leaving 11 bases between them. Per germline, CDR1 SGHNT and CDR2 YYREEE (reference sequence). DNA of the CDR3: TGTGCCAGCAGCTGGACTATCCAGCAAGAGACCCAGTACTTC. Its translation is CASSWTIQQETQYF.

V gene TRBV7-9 combines with J gene TRBJ2-3, with 8 bases identical to TRBD1. This CDR3 contains 19 residues. Germline V gene data show CDR1 as SEHNR and CDR2 as FQNEAQ (reference sequence). V lost 1 base, J lost 0 bases, and 12 bases stayed unmatched. CDR3: CASSLVYGTGETSTDTQYF. The CDR3 nucleotides read TGTGCCAGCAGCTTAGTGTACGGGACAGGTGAAACTAGCACAGATACGCAGTATTTT.

The V and J genes are TRBV7-2 and TRBJ2-7; 9 nucleotides align to TRBD2. The germline gives CDR1 SGHTA, CDR2 FQGNSA. The V segment lost 5 bases and the J segment 4 bases; nucleotides outside the gene matches: 9. The CDR3 contains 15 residues. For the CDR3, the DNA is TGTGCCAGCAGCGGAGGTAGCGGGGGAAATTACGAGCAGTACTTC. Translation gives CASSGGSGGNYEQYF.

The J gene is TRBJ2-1, the V gene TRBV7-8, with D perhaps matching TRBD1 (5 bases). Trimming removed 7 bases from V and 5 bases from J, with 15 bases in between. The CDR3 spans 14 residues. Germline V CDR1 and CDR2: SGHVS, FQNEAQ. CDR3: CASKPRAGNNEQFF. In DNA, the CDR3 is TGTGCCAGCAAGCCCAGGGCTGGAAACAATGAGCAGTTCTTC.

DNA of the CDR3: TGTGCCAGCAGTCCGAGTAGTCCTAGCGGGTACAATGAGCAGTTCTTC. It codes for CASSPSSPSGYNEQFF. The chain recombines TRBV5-4 with TRBJ2-1, with 8 bases identical to TRBD2. V trimming: 5 bases; J trimming: 4 bases; junction bases outside the gene matches: 11. The CDR3 totals 16 residues. CDR1 is SGHNT, CDR2 YYREEE, per germline (reference sequence). The variable domain in full, with the rest retrieved from reference TRBV5-4 and TRBJ2-1, is ETGVTQSPTHLIKTRGQQVTLRCSSQSGHNTVSWYQQALGQGPQFIFQYYREEENGRGNFPPRFSGLQFPNYSSELNVNALELDDSALYLCASSPSSPSGYNEQFFGPGTRLTVL.

The chain couples TRBV9 to TRBJ1-5, with D tentatively TRBD1 (5 bases). CDR3 length: 15 amino acids. Trimming took 4 bases from V and 3 from J, leaving 14 bases between them. Germline values: CDR1 SGDLS, CDR2 YYNGEE. The CDR3, as DNA: TGTGCCAGCAGCAAAGACGGACAAGCCAATCAGCCCCAGCATTTT. This gives the protein CASSKDGQANQPQHF.